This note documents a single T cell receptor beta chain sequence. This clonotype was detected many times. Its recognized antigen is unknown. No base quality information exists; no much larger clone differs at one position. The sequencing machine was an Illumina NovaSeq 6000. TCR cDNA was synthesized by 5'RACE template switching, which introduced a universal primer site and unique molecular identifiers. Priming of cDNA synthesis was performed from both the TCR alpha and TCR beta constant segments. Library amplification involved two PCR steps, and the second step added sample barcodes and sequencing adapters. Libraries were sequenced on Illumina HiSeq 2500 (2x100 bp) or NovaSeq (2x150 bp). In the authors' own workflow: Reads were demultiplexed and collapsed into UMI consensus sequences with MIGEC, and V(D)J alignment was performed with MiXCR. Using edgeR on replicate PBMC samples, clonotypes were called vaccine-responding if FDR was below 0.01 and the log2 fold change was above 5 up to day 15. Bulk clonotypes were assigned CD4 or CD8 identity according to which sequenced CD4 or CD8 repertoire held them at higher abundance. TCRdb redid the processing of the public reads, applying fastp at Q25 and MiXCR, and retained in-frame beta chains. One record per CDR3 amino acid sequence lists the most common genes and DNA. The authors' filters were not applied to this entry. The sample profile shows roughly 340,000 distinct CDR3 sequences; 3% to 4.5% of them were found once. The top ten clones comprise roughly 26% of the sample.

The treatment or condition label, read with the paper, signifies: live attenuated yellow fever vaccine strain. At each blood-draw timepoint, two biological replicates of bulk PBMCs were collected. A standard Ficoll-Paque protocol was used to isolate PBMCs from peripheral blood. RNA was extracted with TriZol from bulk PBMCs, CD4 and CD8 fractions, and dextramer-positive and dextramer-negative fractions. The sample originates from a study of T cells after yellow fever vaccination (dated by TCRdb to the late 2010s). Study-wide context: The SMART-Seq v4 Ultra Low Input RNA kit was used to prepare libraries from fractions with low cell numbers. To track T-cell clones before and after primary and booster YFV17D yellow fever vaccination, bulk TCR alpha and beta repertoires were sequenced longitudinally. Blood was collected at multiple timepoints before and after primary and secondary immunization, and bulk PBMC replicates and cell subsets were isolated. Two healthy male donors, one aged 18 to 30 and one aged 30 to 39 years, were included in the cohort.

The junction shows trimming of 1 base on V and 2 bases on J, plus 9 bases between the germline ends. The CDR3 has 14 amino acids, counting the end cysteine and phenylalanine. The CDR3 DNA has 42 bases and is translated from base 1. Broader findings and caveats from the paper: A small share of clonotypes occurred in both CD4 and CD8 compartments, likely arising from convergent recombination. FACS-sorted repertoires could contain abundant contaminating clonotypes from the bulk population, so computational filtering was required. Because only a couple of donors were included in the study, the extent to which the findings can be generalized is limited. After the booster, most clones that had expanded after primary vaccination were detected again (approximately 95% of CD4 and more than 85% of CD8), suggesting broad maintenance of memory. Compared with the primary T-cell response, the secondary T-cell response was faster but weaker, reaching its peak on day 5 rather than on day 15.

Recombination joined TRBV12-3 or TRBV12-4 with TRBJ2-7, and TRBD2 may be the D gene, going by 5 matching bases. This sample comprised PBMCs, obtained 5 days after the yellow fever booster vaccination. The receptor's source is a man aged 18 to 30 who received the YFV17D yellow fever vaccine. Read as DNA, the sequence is TGTGCCAGCAGTTTAGAAAACGGGGCCTACGAGCAGTACTTC. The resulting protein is CASSLENGAYEQYF.